The T cell receptor beta chain described here comes from a study of beta chain features in type 1 diabetes. Expressed TCRB transcripts were sequenced after all isolated RNA was converted to cDNA. Produced via immunoSEQ multiplex PCR; TCRdb's table is partial and in-frame only. Among about 620,000 clones listed, roughly 15% were seen once. V was trimmed by 5 bases and J by 9 bases, leaving 13 bases between them. CDR1 DFQATT and CDR2 SNEGSKA come from the germline V gene (reference sequence). The CDR3 spans 11 residues. This TCR was sampled from a man aged 18 to 29 in good health. Sequenced: naive CD4+ T cells from blood. The chain combines TRBV20-1 with TRBJ2-5, with D maybe TRBD1 (7 bases). CDR3 sequence (DNA): TGCAGTGCTGTAGACAGGGAGGCCCAGTACTTC. It translates to CSAVDREAQYF.